This T cell receptor beta chain was identified during a study of blood T cell repertoires in COVID-19 (dated by TCRdb to 2020 to 2022). At the level of the whole study: Collaborator samples came from the United States, Italy and Spain and covered acute and convalescent phases of COVID-19. The material from the prospective study consisted of cDNA or gDNA derived from T cells, B-cell-depleted T cells, or PBMCs. The dataset comprised deeply sampled blood TCRbeta repertoires from subjects exposed to, actively infected with, or recovered from COVID-19. A freely available public database, intended as a resource for researchers studying the immune response to SARS-CoV-2, is where the repertoires were released. Samples came from the ongoing ImmuneRACE study (first 160 participants) plus 1,254 subjects from 6 global collaborators. Sample metadata almost always included a de-identified subject ID, COVID-19 status, age in years and sex. Where available, HLA class I and class II types were obtained from metadata supplied by the sample provider rather than from assay-based typing. Beyond this particular receptor, the publication reports: How much clinical and demographic metadata was included differed by source and by participant, and the metadata was provided uncurated.

About this clone itself: Its antigen is not yet known. Base qualities are not recorded, but no much larger clone differs from it by a single base.

TCRbeta CDR3 regions were amplified from genomic DNA by means of the immunoSEQ Assay, a bias-controlled multiplex PCR. Per the original workflow: The number of nucleated cells in each sample was estimated by amplification of reference gene primers within the assay. To quantify the absolute abundance of each unique TCRbeta CDR3 rearrangement, sequence reads were collapsed and filtered. For each sample, productive Simpson clonality was calculated as the square root of Simpson's diversity index over productive rearrangements. TCRdb re-hosts the immuneACCESS table, in-frame sequences only. Its copies lack some clones; in the studies checked, an unresolved V gene accounts for under half of them, and the cause for the rest is not known. V and J calls and clone size are given by that table; D and trimming were obtained from the DNA. The sample table lists about 270,000 clones, more than 70% of them with a count of one. The ten largest make up approximately 5.9% of the sample.

The cysteine opens and the phenylalanine closes a CDR3 of 15 amino acids. Of all the DNA, just the CDR3 is kept, 45 bases in frame from base 1. The germline V gene (reference sequence) specifies MNHEY as CDR1 and SMNVEV as CDR2. V ends up 3 bases short and J 5 bases short, with an unmatched junction base count of 6. Collaborating institutions collected whole blood in K2EDTA tubes following their own protocols. Collaborator samples were shipped for TCRbeta analysis as frozen whole blood, isolated PBMCs, or DNA extracted from either sample type. This receptor was taken from an elderly man with acute or convalescent COVID-19. This sequence uses TRBV27 and TRBJ2-7; a stretch of 11 junction bases matches TRBD1. The sequenced sample was peripheral blood. The CDR3 reads as follows: CASSLEGQGANEQYF. The DNA reads as follows: TGTGCCAGCAGTTTGGAAGGACAGGGGGCCAACGAGCAGTACTTC.